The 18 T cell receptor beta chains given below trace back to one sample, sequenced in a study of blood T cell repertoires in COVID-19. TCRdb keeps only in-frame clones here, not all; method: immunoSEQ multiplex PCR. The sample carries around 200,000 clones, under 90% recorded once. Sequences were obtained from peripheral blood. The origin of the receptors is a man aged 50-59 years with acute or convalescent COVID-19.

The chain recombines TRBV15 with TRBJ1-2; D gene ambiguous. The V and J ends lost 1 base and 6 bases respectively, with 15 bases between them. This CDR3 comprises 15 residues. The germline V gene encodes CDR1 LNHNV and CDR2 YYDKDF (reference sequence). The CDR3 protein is CATSRAAGGRDGYTF. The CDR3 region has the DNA TGTGCCACCAGCAGAGCGGCAGGCGGGCGGGATGGCTACACCTTC.

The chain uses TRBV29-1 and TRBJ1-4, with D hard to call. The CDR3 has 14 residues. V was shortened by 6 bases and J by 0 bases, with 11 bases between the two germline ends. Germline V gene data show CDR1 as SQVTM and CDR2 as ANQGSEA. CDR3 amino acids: CSVGGPATNEKLFF. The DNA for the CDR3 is TGCAGCGTCGGAGGACCGGCAACTAATGAAAAACTGTTTTTT.

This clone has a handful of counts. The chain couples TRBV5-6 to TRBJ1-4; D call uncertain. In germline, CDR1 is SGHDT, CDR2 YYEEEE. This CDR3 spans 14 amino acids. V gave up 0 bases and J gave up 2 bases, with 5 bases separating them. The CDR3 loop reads CASSLVGTNEKLFF. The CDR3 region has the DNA TGTGCCAGCAGCTTGGTCGGGACTAATGAAAAACTGTTTTTT. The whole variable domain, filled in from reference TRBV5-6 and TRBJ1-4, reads DAGVTQSPTHLIKTRGQQVTLRCSPKSGHDTVSWYQQALGQGPQFIFQYYEEEERQRGNFPDRFSGHQFPNYSSELNVNALLLGDSALYLCASSLVGTNEKLFFGSGTQLSVL.

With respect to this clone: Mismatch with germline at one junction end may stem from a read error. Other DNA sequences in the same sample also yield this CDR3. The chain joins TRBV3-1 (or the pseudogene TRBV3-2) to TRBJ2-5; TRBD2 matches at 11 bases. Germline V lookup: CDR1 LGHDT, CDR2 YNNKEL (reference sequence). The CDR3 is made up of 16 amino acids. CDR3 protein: CASSQGSGGAEETQYF. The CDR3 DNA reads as TGTGCCAGTAGCCAAGGTAGCGGGGGGGCGGAGGAGACCCAGTACTTC.

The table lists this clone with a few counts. Here the CDR3 DNA reads TGTGCCAGCACCCACCGGACAGCCAATGAAAAACTGTTTTTT. It codes for CASTHRTANEKLFF. V gene TRBV6-5 combines with J gene TRBJ1-4; maybe TRBD1 (6 bases). V lost 7 bases and J 5 bases, leaving 14 bases between the germline ends. The CDR3 runs to 14 residues. CDR1 is MNHEY and CDR2 is SVGAGI in the germline V gene.

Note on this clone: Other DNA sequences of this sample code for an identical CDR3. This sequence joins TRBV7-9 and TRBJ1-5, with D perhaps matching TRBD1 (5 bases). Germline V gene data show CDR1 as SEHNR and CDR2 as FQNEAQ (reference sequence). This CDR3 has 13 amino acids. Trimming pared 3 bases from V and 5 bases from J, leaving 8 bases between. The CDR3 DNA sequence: TGTGCCAGCAGCTTGGGGGGAGATCAGCCCCAGCATTTT. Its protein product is CASSLGGDQPQHF.

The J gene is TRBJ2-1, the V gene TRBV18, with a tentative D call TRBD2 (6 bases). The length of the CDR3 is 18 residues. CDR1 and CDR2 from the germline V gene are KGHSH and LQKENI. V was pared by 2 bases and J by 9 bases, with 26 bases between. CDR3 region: CASSPNPLAEVPKGEQFF. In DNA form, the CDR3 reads TGTGCCAGCTCACCAAATCCACTAGCTGAGGTCCCAAAAGGTGAGCAGTTCTTC. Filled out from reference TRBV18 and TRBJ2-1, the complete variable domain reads NAGVMQNPRHLVRRRGQEARLRCSPMKGHSHVYWYRQLPEEGLKFMVYLQKENIIDESGMPKERFSAEFPKEGPSILRIQQVVRGDSAAYFCASSPNPLAEVPKGEQFFGPGTRLTVL.

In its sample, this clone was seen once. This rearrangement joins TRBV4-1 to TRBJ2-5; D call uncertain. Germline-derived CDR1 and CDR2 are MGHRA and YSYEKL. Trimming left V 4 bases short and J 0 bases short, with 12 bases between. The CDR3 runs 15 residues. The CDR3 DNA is TGCGCCAGCAGCCTACTACATGGCTACCAAGAGACCCAGTACTTC. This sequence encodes CASSLLHGYQETQYF.

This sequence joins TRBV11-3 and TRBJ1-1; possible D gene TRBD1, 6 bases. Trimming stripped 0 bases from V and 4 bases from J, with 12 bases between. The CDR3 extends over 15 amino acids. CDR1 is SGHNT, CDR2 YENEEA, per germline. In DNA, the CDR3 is TGTGCCAGCAGCTTAGACGGGGGCGGGAGCACTGAAGCTTTCTTT. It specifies CASSLDGGGSTEAFF. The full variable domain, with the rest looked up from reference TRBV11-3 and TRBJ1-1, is EAGVVQSPRYKIIEKKQPVAFWCNPISGHNTLYWYLQNLGQGPELLIRYENEEAVDDSQLPKDRFSAERLKGVDSTLKIQPAELGDSAVYLCASSLDGGGSTEAFFGQGTRLTVV.

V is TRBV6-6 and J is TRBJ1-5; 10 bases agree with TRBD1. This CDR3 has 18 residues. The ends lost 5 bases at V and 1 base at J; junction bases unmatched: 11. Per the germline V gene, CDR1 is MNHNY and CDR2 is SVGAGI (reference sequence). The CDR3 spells CASSPRPGQGTSNQPQHF. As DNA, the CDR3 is TGTGCCAGCAGTCCTCGCCCGGGACAGGGGACGAGCAATCAGCCCCAGCATTTT.

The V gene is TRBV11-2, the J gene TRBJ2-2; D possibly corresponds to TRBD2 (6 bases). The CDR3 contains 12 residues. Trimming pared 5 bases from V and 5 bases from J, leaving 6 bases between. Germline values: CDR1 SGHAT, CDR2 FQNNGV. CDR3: CASSRGTGELFF. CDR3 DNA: TGTGCCAGCAGCCGGGGGACCGGGGAGCTGTTTTTT.

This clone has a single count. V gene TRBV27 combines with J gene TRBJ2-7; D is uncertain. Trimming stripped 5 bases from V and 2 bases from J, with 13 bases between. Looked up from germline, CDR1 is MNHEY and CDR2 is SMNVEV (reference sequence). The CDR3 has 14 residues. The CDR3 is CASSPQVTTYEQYF. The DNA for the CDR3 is TGTGCCAGCAGTCCCCAGGTAACCACCTACGAGCAGTACTTC.

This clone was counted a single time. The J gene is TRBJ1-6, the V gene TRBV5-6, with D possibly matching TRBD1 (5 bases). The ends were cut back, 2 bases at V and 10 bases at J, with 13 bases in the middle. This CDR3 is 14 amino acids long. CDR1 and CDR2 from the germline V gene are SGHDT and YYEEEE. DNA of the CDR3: TGTGCCAGCAGCTTCCCGCAGGGTGGATCACCCCTCCACTTT. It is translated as CASSFPQGGSPLHF.

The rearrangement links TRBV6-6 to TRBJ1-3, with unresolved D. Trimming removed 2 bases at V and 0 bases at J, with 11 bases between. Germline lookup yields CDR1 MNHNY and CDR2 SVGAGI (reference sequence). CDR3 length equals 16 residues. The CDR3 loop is CASSYVSGTSGNTIYF. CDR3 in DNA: TGTGCCAGCAGTTACGTCAGCGGAACCTCTGGAAACACCATATATTTT.

The CDR3 is CASSSSGELGNYGYTF. The CDR3 DNA is TGTGCCTCTTCGTCCTCGGGGGAGCTTGGGAACTATGGCTACACCTTC. This sequence joins TRBV19 and TRBJ1-2; perhaps TRBD1 as D (5 bases). CDR3 length: 16 amino acids. Trimming took off 11 bases at V and 2 bases at J, with 24 bases between the two ends. The germline gives CDR1 LNHDA, CDR2 SQIVND (reference sequence).

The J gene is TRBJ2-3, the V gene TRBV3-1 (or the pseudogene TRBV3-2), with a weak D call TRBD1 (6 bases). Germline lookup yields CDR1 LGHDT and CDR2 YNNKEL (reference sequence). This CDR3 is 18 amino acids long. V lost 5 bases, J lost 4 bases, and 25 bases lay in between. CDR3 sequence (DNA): TGTGCCAGCAGCTTACCTCCCCCGGTTACAGGGTACCCAGATACGCAGTATTTT. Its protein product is CASSLPPPVTGYPDTQYF.

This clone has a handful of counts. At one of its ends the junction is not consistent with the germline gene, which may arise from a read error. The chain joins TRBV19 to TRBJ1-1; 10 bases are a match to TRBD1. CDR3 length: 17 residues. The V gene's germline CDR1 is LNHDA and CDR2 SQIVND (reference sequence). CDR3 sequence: CARRYGDRGGMNTEAFF. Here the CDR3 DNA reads TGTGCCCGTAGGTATGGGGACAGGGGTGGAATGAACACTGAAGCTTTCTTT.

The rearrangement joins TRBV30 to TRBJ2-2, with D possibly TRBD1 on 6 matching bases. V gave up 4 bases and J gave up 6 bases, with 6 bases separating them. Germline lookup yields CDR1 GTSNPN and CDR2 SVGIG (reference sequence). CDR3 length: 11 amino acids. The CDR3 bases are TGTGCCTGGAAGGGGGCCGGGGAGCTGTTTTTT. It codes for CAWKGAGELFF.